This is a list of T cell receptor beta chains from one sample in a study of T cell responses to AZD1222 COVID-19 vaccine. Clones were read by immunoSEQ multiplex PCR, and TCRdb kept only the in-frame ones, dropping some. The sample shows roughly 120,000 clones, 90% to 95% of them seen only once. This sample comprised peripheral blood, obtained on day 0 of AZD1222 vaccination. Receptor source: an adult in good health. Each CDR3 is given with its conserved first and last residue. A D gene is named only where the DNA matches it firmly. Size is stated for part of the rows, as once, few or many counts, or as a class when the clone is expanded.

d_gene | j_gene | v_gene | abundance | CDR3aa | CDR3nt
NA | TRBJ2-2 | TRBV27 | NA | CASSYVSTGELFF | TGTGCCAGCAGTTACGTCAGTACCGGGGAGCTGTTTTTT
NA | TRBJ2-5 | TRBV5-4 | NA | CASSPSVGQETQYF | TGTGCCAGCAGCCCTTCCGTGGGACAAGAGACCCAGTACTTC
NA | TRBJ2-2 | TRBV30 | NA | CAWSSKGGNTGELFF | TGTGCCTGGAGTTCGAAGGGAGGCAACACCGGGGAGCTGTTTTTT
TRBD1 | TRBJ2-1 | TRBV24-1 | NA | CATSDTGQGGEQFF | TGTGCCACCAGTGATACCGGACAGGGTGGTGAGCAGTTCTTC
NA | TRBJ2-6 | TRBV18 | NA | CASSPTFGSRSSGANVLTF | TGTGCCAGCTCACCGACGTTCGGCAGCCGGAGCTCTGGGGCCAACGTCCTGACTTTC
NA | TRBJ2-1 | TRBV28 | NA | CASSPGGTYNEQFF | TGTGCCAGCAGTCCCGGAGGGACCTACAATGAGCAGTTCTTC
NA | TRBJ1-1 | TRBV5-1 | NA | CASSLAGVGTEAFF | TGCGCCAGCAGCTTGGCGGGCGTTGGAACTGAAGCTTTCTTT
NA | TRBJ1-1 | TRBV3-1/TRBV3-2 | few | CASSQEPSVNTEAFF | TGTGCCAGCAGCCAAGAACCCTCAGTGAACACTGAAGCTTTCTTT
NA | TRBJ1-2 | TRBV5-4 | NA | CASSSIHTQGGYTF | TGTGCCAGCAGCTCGATCCACACACAGGGCGGCTACACCTTC
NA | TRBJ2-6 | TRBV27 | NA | CASTLQGRRANVLTF | TGTGCCAGCACTCTACAGGGTCGTAGGGCCAACGTCCTGACTTTC
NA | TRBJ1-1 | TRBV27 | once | CASSLGSEAFF | TGTGCCAGCAGTTTAGGGTCTGAAGCTTTCTTT
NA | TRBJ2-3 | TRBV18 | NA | CASSPPGPTDTQYF | TGTGCCAGCTCACCACCGGGACCCACAGATACGCAGTATTTT
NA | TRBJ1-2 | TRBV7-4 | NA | CASSPPPPQGHTFYYGYTF | TGTGCCAGCAGCCCGCCCCCCCCGCAGGGACACACTTTTTACTATGGCTACACCTTC
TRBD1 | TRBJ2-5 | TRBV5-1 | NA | CASSSTGGGETQYF | TGCGCCAGCAGTTCAACAGGGGGCGGGGAGACCCAGTACTTC
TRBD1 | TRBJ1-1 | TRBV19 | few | CASGTGGNTEAFF | TGTGCCAGTGGGACAGGAGGTAACACTGAAGCTTTCTTT
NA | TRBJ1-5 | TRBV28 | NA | CASSLLRVHYQPQHF | TGTGCCAGCAGTCTACTGAGGGTGCATTATCAGCCCCAGCATTTT
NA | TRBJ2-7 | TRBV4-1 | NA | CASSQVSLAIASEQYF | TGCGCCAGCAGCCAAGTCTCACTAGCCATTGCCTCCGAGCAGTACTTC
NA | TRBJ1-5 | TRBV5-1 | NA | CASSFGSNQPQHF | TGCGCCAGCAGCTTTGGTAGCAATCAGCCCCAGCATTTT
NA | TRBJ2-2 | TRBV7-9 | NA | CASRPGAEPGELFF | TGTGCCAGCAGACCGGGAGCTGAACCCGGGGAGCTGTTTTTT
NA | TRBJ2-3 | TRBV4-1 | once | CASRQILVGTDTQYF | TGCGCCAGCAGACAAATCCTAGTGGGCACAGATACGCAGTATTTT
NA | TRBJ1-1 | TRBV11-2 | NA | CASSLYGDLTEAFF | TGTGCCAGCAGCTTATATGGGGACCTGACTGAAGCTTTCTTT
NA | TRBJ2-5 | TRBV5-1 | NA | CASSLAQFPGEQQETQYF | TGCGCCAGCAGCTTGGCACAATTCCCAGGAGAACAACAAGAGACCCAGTACTTC
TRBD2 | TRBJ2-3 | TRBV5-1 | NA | CASSLGEGGDTQYF | TGCGCCAGCAGCTTGGGGGAGGGCGGTGATACGCAGTATTTT
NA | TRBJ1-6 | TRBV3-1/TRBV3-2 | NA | CASSLQGSSSPLHF | TGTGCCAGCAGCCTACAGGGTAGTAGTTCACCCCTCCACTTT
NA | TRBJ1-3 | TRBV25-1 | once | CASSAYRSNTGNTIYF | TGTGCCAGCAGTGCCTACAGGTCTAATACTGGAAACACCATATATTTT
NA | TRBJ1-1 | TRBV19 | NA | CASTQGGFTEAFF | TGTGCCAGTACCCAGGGAGGGTTCACTGAAGCTTTCTTT
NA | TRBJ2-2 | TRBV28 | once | CASSPKYTGELFF | TGTGCCAGCAGTCCTAAATACACCGGGGAGCTGTTTTTT